A single sample gave rise to the 14 T cell receptor beta chains below, sequenced in a study of tissue T cells after allogeneic stem cell transplantation. Sequencing was performed with immunoSEQ multiplex PCR; in TCRdb, only in-frame clones are kept and a portion is missing. The sample lists 48,000 or so clones; about 73% were seen once. Specimen: sorted cells pooled from one or two spleens. These receptors all come from a pool of C57BL/6 mice in good health.

In the case of this clone: Genes and germline come from the mouse. The CDR3 end is not reached by the read, which stops 1 residue before it; the germline J gene fills it in. The chain uses TRBV14 and TRBJ2-5; tentatively, D is TRBD1 (6 bases). CDR3 size: 14 residues. Germline CDR1 reads SGHDT; CDR2 reads FRDEAV. Trimming removed 2 bases at V and 2 bases at J, with 9 bases between. CDR3 protein: CASSLGGGQDTQYF. The sequenced part of the CDR3 DNA is TGTGCCAGCAGTTTAGGGGGAGGCCAAGACACCCAGTAC.

Notes on this clone: Each gene name is a mouse one. The read ends 1 residue shy of where the CDR3 ends; the end is completed using the germline J gene. The V gene is TRBV20, the J gene TRBJ2-5; 7 nucleotides line up with TRBD1. Looked up from germline, CDR1 is GFQATS and CDR2 is STVNSAI. The CDR3 is 14 residues long. V lost 2 bases to trimming and J lost 0 bases; unmatched junction nucleotides: 2. CDR3 protein: CGARPGQNQDTQYF. The CDR3 bases that were read are TGTGGTGCTAGGCCGGGACAGAACCAAGACACCCAGTAC. The full variable domain, rest sourced from reference TRBV20 and TRBJ2-5, is GALVYQYPRRTICKSGTSMRMECQAVGFQATSVAWYRQSPQKTFELIALSTVNSAIKYEQNFTQEKFPISHPNLSFSSMTVLNAYLEDRGLYLCGARPGQNQDTQYFGPGTRLLVL.

Remarks on this clone: The gene symbols are mouse symbols. With the read ending 1 residue before the CDR3 end, the germline J gene is used to fill in that end. V usage is TRBV26 and J usage is TRBJ1-3, with D uncertain. With 2 bases removed from V and 2 bases from J, the gap between germline ends came to 7 bases. This CDR3 has 14 residues. Germline CDR1 is KGHPV and CDR2 is FQNQEV (reference sequence). The CDR3 protein is CASSLQEAGNTLYF. The part of the CDR3 DNA that was read is TGTGCCAGCAGTCTGCAGGAGGCTGGAAATACGCTCTAT.

On this clone itself: Mouse gene names and germline throughout. The missing CDR3 end, 1 residue past where the read stops, is filled in from the germline J gene. Other DNA sequences within the sample encode an identical CDR3. The chain uses TRBV13-2 and TRBJ2-7; TRBD2 agrees at 7 bases. The CDR3 runs 15 residues. V trimming: 0 bases; J trimming: 0 bases; junction bases outside the gene matches: 3. Germline V gene sequence: CDR1 NNHNN, CDR2 SYGAGS (reference sequence). This CDR3 reads CASGDALGVSYEQYF. CDR3 bases read: TGTGCCAGCGGTGATGCTCTGGGGGTCTCCTATGAACAGTAC.

About this clone itself: Gene names are mouse gene names. Read coverage stops 1 residue before the CDR3 terminus; the germline J gene supplies the remainder. V is TRBV19 and J is TRBJ1-3; the D is unclear. Between the trimmed V and J ends, which lost 0 bases and 0 bases, there was a span of 4 bases. The germline V gene has CDR1 FNHDT and CDR2 SITEND (reference sequence). This CDR3 is built from 14 residues. CDR3 DNA (partial): TGTGCCAGCAGTATAGCCAATTCTGGAAATACGCTCTAT. Translation: CASSIANSGNTLY. In full, the CDR3 reads CASSIANSGNTLYF.

With regard to this clone: All gene names here are mouse names. The missing CDR3 end, 1 residue past where the read stops, is filled in from the germline J gene. This chain uses TRBV4 with TRBJ2-3; TRBD1 agrees at 7 bases. CDR3 size: 15 residues. V shed 6 bases, J shed 0 bases, and the junction held 6 bases outside the gene matches. The germline gives CDR1 LGHDT, CDR2 YNNKQL (reference sequence). The sequenced CDR3 bases are TGTGCCAGCAGTCCCACAGGGGCCAGTGCAGAAACGCTGTAT. It encodes CASSPTGASAETLY. From start to end, the CDR3 is CASSPTGASAETLYF.

Concerning this clone itself: The genes are named according to mouse. The read ends 1 residue shy of where the CDR3 ends; the end is completed using the germline J gene. The chain combines TRBV4 with TRBJ2-3, with D tentatively TRBD1 (5 bases). There are 14 residues in the CDR3. Germline V gene data show CDR1 as LGHDT and CDR2 as YNNKQL (reference sequence). Trimming took off 4 bases at V and 2 bases at J, with 10 bases between the two ends. The sequenced CDR3 bases are TGTGCCAGCAGCTTACAGGTTTATGCAGAAACGCTGTAT. The encoded protein is CASSLQVYAETLY. The complete CDR3 protein is CASSLQVYAETLYF.

There are a few counts of this clone. Gene names denote mouse genes. The CDR3 end falls 1 residue outside the read, so it is completed with the germline J gene. The chain links TRBV13-2 to TRBJ2-7; possibly TRBD1 or TRBD2 for D (6 bases each). CDR3 length equals 13 residues. Trimming took 1 base from V and 4 from J, leaving 9 bases between them. Germline assignment: CDR1 NNHNN and CDR2 SYGAGS (reference sequence). The sequenced CDR3 bases are TGTGCCAGCGGTGATCCGGGGGCTTATGAACAGTAC. Protein sequence: CASGDPGAYEQY. From start to end, the CDR3 is CASGDPGAYEQYF.

As concerns this clone: The genes are named according to mouse. The read ends 1 residue shy of where the CDR3 ends; the end is completed using the germline J gene. V is TRBV29 and J is TRBJ1-3; maybe TRBD1 (5 bases). Germline CDR1 is MSHET and CDR2 is SYDVDS. V gave up 0 bases and J gave up 0 bases, with 6 bases separating them. This CDR3 is built from 15 residues. This chain's CDR3 is CASSLSGVSGNTLYF. The part of the CDR3 DNA that was read is TGTGCTAGCAGTTTATCGGGGGTTTCTGGAAATACGCTCTAT.

As concerns this clone: Gene and germline names: mouse. The CDR3 is cut off 1 residue early in the read; its end comes from the germline J gene. The chain carries TRBV17 and TRBJ1-6; 7 bases are a match to TRBD1. TRBJ1-6 qualifies as an ORF whose function is uncertain. There are 15 residues in the CDR3. Trimming took 3 bases from V and 7 from J; bases not matched to a gene: 6. Germline V gene lookup returns CDR1 MNHDT and CDR2 YYDKIL. The CDR3: CASSSRDSGNSPLYF. The part of the CDR3 DNA that was read is TGTGCTAGCAGTAGCCGGGACAGTGGGAATTCGCCCCTCTAC.

This clone was seen once. Gene names denote mouse genes. The read ends 1 residue shy of where the CDR3 ends; the end is completed using the germline J gene. V usage is TRBV2 and J usage is TRBJ2-1; D is undetermined. The CDR3 is made up of 15 amino acids. V was cut by 1 base and J by 0 bases, with 7 bases left in between. Germline CDR1 is LGHNA and CDR2 is YSYQKL. This CDR3 reads CASSQAGNNYAEQFF. The sequenced CDR3 bases are TGTGCCAGCAGCCAAGCTGGTAATAACTATGCTGAGCAGTTC.

Comments on this clone: The germline and genes are mouse ones. The CDR3 end falls 1 residue outside the read, so it is completed with the germline J gene. This chain connects TRBV13-2 to TRBJ2-7; 7 bases match TRBD1. Looked up from germline, CDR1 is NNHNN and CDR2 is SYGAGS (reference sequence). The CDR3 is 11 residues long. Trimming cost V 5 bases and J 7 bases; bases outside gene matches: 3. CDR3 DNA (partial): TGTGCCAGCGGCAGGGGGAGGGAACAGTAC. Protein: CASGRGREQY. The entire CDR3 sequence reads CASGRGREQYF.

Notes on this clone: Germline and genes here are mouse. The sequence runs out 1 residue before the end of the CDR3; the remainder is reconstructed from the germline J gene. Other DNA sequences within the sample encode an identical CDR3. The chain employs TRBV16 and TRBJ2-7; 10 bases agree with TRBD2. The V gene's germline CDR1 is SGHSA and CDR2 FRNQAP. The CDR3 is made up of 14 amino acids. The trim removed 1 base at V and 4 bases at J, leaving 1 base unmatched. The sequenced CDR3 bases are TGTGCAAGCAGCTTAGGGACTGGGGGATATGAACAGTAC. Its translation is CASSLGTGGYEQY. The whole CDR3 protein reads CASSLGTGGYEQYF.

A remark on this clone: Any gene name here is a mouse gene name. The CDR3 is cut off 1 residue early in the read; its end comes from the germline J gene. The chain carries TRBV13-2 and TRBJ1-3; D may be TRBD1 (6 bases). This CDR3 is built from 16 residues. Germline CDR1 NNHNN, CDR2 SYGAGS (reference sequence). Trimming took 0 bases from V and 0 from J, leaving 10 bases between them. The CDR3 reads CASGDAGAHSGNTLYF. The CDR3 bases that were read are TGTGCCAGCGGTGATGCAGGGGCTCATTCTGGAAATACGCTCTAT.